The rows below give T cell receptor beta chains drawn from one sample of a study of T cells in Graves' hyperthyroidism and ophthalmopathy. One entry per CDR3 protein, called by TCRdb with MiXCR from the multiplex PCR reads. The sample holds about 660,000 distinct CDR3 sequences; over 40% are singletons and the top ten take less than 9%. Sequencing was carried out using peripheral blood or thyroid tissue (not recorded which). The receptors come from an adult man with Graves' disease, either hyperthyroidism or ophthalmopathy (not recorded which). The CDR3 runs from the conserved cysteine through the conserved F or W. A D gene is named only where the DNA matches it firmly. Clone size, where shown, is once, few, many, or a class for clones that have expanded.

d_call clone_size j_call v_call cdr3_nt cdr3_aa
- many TRBJ2-7 TRBV20-1 TGCAGTGCTAGGCCCTTATTGCGGGACCGCTCCTACGAGCAGTACTTC CSARPLLRDRSYEQYF
TRBD2 - TRBJ2-7 TRBV25-1 TGTGCCAGCACCGGGACTAGCTCCTACGAGCAGTACTTC CASTGTSSYEQYF
- many TRBJ1-5 TRBV10-3 TGTGCCATCAGTGAGTCGAAAGGGGGGCCTCAGCCCCAGCATTTT CAISESKGGPQPQHF
TRBD1 - TRBJ2-7 TRBV7-9 TGTGCCAGCAGCTTACCCGGGACAGAAGTCTTGGAGCAGTACTTC CASSLPGTEVLEQYF
TRBD1 many TRBJ2-5 TRBV15 TGTGCCACCAGCGAGGACAGGGAACACTCGTCGTACCAAGAGACCCAGTACTTC CATSEDREHSSYQETQYF
TRBD1 few TRBJ1-1 TRBV11-2 TGTGCCAGCAGCATAGGACAGGGGCCTGAAGCTTTCTTT CASSIGQGPEAFF
- many TRBJ2-6 TRBV7-8 TGTGCCAGCAGCTTAGCCGGCCCTGGGGCCAACGTCCTGACTTTC CASSLAGPGANVLTF
TRBD1 - TRBJ1-5 TRBV2 TGTGCCAGCAGTATCGGACAGGGGGCTTTTCAGCCCCAGCATTTT CASSIGQGAFQPQHF
- - TRBJ1-4 TRBV7-6 TGTGCCAGCAGCCTAAATTTTAATGAAAAACTGTTTTTT CASSLNFNEKLFF
TRBD1 - TRBJ1-5 TRBV24-1 TGTGCCACCAGTGACGCCGGGACAGTGAACGATCAGCCCCAGCATTTT CATSDAGTVNDQPQHF
- - TRBJ1-5 TRBV7-9 TGTGCCAGCAGCTTAGTGCCGACCGACAGGTATAGCAATCAGCCCCAGCATTTT CASSLVPTDRYSNQPQHF
- few TRBJ1-5 TRBV19 TGTGCCAGTAGTATAGCTCCGGAATTTGTCAATCAGCCCCAGCATTTT CASSIAPEFVNQPQHF
TRBD1 - TRBJ2-5 TRBV10-3 TGTGCCATCAAGGGGGCTTTGGAGACCCAGTACTTC CAIKGALETQYF
TRBD1 many TRBJ1-6 TRBV19 TGTGCCAGTCGCCCAACAGGGGGAAGTTCACCCCTCCACTTT CASRPTGGSSPLHF
TRBD1 many TRBJ2-7 TRBV7-9 TGTGCCAGCAGCCCTAGGGACAGGGTTTACGAGCAGTACTTC CASSPRDRVYEQYF
TRBD1 - TRBJ1-6 TRBV2 TGTGCCAGCAGGTCCGGGACAGGGACTTCACCCCTCCACTTT CASRSGTGTSPLHF
- - TRBJ1-5 TRBV7-2 TGTGCCAGCAGCCCCGGGCCCCTGGTGTATCAGCATTTT CASSPGPLVYQHF
TRBD1 - TRBJ2-2 TRBV30 TGTGCCTGGAGTCACAGGGGGCCGTGGGGCACCGGGGAGCTGTTTTTT CAWSHRGPWGTGELFF
- - TRBJ1-6 TRBV7-8 TGTGCCAGCAGCTGGGGGGTCCGATCACCCCTCCACTTT CASSWGVRSPLHF
- - TRBJ1-2 TRBV9 TGTGCCAGCAGCGTAGGCCCCGCGTTCTCAATCGATGGCTACACCTTC CASSVGPAFSIDGYTF
TRBD1 - TRBJ1-6 TRBV10-2 TGTGCCAGCAGTGCCCGCCGGGACAGCGATTCACCCCTCCACTTT CASSARRDSDSPLHF
TRBD1 - TRBJ1-2 TRBV7-2 TGTGCCAGCAGCTTAGTCGACGGAGAGGGGGCAGTTGGCTACACCTTC CASSLVDGEGAVGYTF
- - TRBJ1-5 TRBV6-5 TGTGCCAGCAGTTCGGGAGTCTTTCAGCCCCAGCATTTT CASSSGVFQPQHF
- many TRBJ1-2 TRBV19 TGTGCCAGTAGTATAAATACAGGCTACACCTTC CASSINTGYTF